Below are 17 T cell receptor beta chains sequenced from a single sample in a study of monozygotic twins with inflammatory bowel disease. TCRdb re-analyzed the 5' RACE reads; it lists each CDR3 protein once, without DNA. The repertoire shows some 160,000 distinct CDR3 sequences; the top ten hold around 6.8%. Material for sequencing was blood. These receptors all stem from a human donor with ulcerative colitis or Crohn's disease, or a healthy co-twin of an affected twin (not recorded which).

The V gene is TRBV5-1, the J gene TRBJ1-4. CDR1 is SGHRS, CDR2 YFSETQ, per germline. The length of the CDR3 is 13 residues. CDR3 in amino acids: CASSWDRNEKLFF.

The chain joins TRBV9 to TRBJ1-1. Germline V gene data show CDR1 as SGDLS and CDR2 as YYNGEE. This CDR3 has 14 residues. CDR3 residues: CASSVEGGRTEAFF.

V gene TRBV20-1 combines with J gene TRBJ2-1; with no DNA, the TCRdb D assignment of TRBD2 cannot be verified. The CDR3 is 15 residues long. Germline values: CDR1 DFQATT, CDR2 SNEGSKA (reference sequence). Here the CDR3 reads CSAIDSGKSYNEQFF.

The rearrangement uses TRBV12-3 or TRBV12-4 and TRBJ1-6; TCRdb designates TRBD1, a call that cannot be tested without DNA. The CDR3 consists of 14 residues. The CDR3 protein is CASSRQVADSPLHF.

The chain's CDR3 is CASSLQSAGNTIYF. The chain recombines TRBV5-1 with TRBJ1-3. The CDR3 sequence is 14 residues long. Germline values: CDR1 SGHRS, CDR2 YFSETQ.

The chain employs TRBV3-1 and TRBJ2-7; the D call of TRBD1 rests on TCRdb alone, since no DNA is present to check it. The CDR3 runs to 15 residues. Germline-derived CDR1 and CDR2 are LGHDT and YNNKEL (reference sequence). The CDR3 reads CASSPGTSDYYEQYF.

This rearrangement joins TRBV7-2 to TRBJ1-1. CDR3 length equals 15 residues. Germline values: CDR1 SGHTA, CDR2 FQGNSA. CDR3 in amino acids: CASSLYRSKNTEAFF.

This chain links TRBV10-3 with TRBJ2-3; no DNA is available, so the TRBD2 call from TCRdb remains unchecked. Germline V lookup: CDR1 ENHRY, CDR2 SYGVKD. The CDR3 is 16 amino acids. The CDR3 loop reads CAISESLAGVTDTQYF.

V and J are TRBV6-6 and TRBJ1-4; the TCRdb D gene call, TRBD1, has no DNA to confirm it. CDR3 size: 13 residues. Germline V gives CDR1 MNHNY, CDR2 SVGAGI (reference sequence). CDR3 region: CATRGQGSEKLFF.

The chain has TRBV3-1 and TRBJ2-5; no DNA is available, so the TRBD1 call from TCRdb remains unchecked. This CDR3 is 14 amino acids long. The V gene's germline CDR1 is LGHDT and CDR2 YNNKEL (reference sequence). CDR3: CASSLPGQAETQYF.

J is TRBJ1-1 and V is TRBV5-1. The CDR3 length is 15 residues. Per germline, CDR1 SGHRS and CDR2 YFSETQ. This chain's CDR3 is CASSSLPANKAEAFF.

The genes are TRBV12-3 or TRBV12-4 and TRBJ2-7; the TCRdb D gene call, TRBD1, has no DNA to confirm it. The CDR3 runs 14 residues. Here the CDR3 reads CASSFRTAVSEQYF.

V and J are TRBV7-2 and TRBJ2-3; TCRdb calls TRBD2, which cannot be checked without DNA. The CDR3 contains 15 residues. Germline loops: CDR1 SGHTA, CDR2 FQGNSA. CDR3 region: CASSLGAGSVNTQYF. The complete variable domain, with remaining parts taken from reference TRBV7-2 and TRBJ2-3, reads GAGVSQSPSNKVTEKGKDVELRCDPISGHTALYWYRQSLGQGLEFLIYFQGNSAPDKSGLPSDRFSAERTGGSVSTLTIQRTQQEDSAVYLCASSLGAGSVNTQYFGPGTRLTVL.

The CDR3 loop is CASRSLAGGNQETQYF. This chain uses TRBV6-1 with TRBJ2-5; as DNA is missing, the TRBD2 call by TCRdb cannot be tested. The CDR3 is 16 amino acids. The V gene's germline CDR1 is MNHNS and CDR2 SASEGT.

This chain joins TRBV9 and TRBJ2-5; TCRdb proposes TRBD1, but this gene call is untestable without DNA. Germline loops: CDR1 SGDLS, CDR2 YYNGEE. The CDR3 is made up of 16 amino acids. The CDR3 spells CASSAMSGGVQETQYF.

The chain recombines TRBV25-1 with TRBJ2-7. CDR1 and CDR2 from the germline V gene are MGHDK and SYGVNS. The CDR3 loop spans 13 amino acids. CDR3 sequence reads: CASRASSSYEQYF.

V usage is TRBV7-2 and J usage is TRBJ2-6; absent DNA, TCRdb's TRBD1 call cannot be checked. Germline loops: CDR1 SGHTA, CDR2 FQGNSA. The CDR3 has 15 amino acids. CDR3 residues: CASSREGGGFGFLTF.